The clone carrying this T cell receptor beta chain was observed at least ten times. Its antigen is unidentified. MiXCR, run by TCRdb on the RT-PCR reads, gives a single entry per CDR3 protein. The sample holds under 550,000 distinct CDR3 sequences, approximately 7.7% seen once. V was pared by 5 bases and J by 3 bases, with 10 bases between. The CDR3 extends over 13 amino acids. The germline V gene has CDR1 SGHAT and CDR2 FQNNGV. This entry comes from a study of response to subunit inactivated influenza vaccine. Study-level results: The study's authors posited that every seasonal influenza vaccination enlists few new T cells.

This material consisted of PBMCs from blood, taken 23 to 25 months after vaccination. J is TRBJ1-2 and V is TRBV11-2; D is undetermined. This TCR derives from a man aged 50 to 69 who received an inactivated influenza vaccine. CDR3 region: CASSQDGYYGYTF. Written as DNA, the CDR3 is TGTGCCAGCAGCCAGGACGGATACTATGGCTACACCTTC.